These T cell receptor beta chains were read from a single sample in a study of cytomegalovirus exposure and HLA in healthy donors. Libraries were prepared by immunoSEQ multiplex PCR; TCRdb keeps only in-frame clonotypes and omits some of them. This sample has fewer than 200,000 clones; roughly two thirds occur once, and the top ten carry about 5.4%. The sample consisted of PBMCs. The receptor source for this set is a woman aged 18 to 35 in good health and CMV-seropositive. CDR3s include the opening cysteine and the closing phenylalanine or tryptophan. D genes are given only for firm matches. The size of a clone is reported for some rows only, either as once, few or many, or as a class for expanded clones.

d_call | j_call | v_call | clone_size | cdr3_nt | cdr3_aa
TRBD1 | TRBJ1-2 | TRBV5-4 | . | TGTGCCAGCAGCAAAGGGGACGGGACAGACGCTAACTATGGCTACACCTTC | CASSKGDGTDANYGYTF
TRBD1 | TRBJ1-3 | TRBV6-5 | . | TGTGCCAGCAGTACGGGACAGGGTACCGGAAACACCATATATTTT | CASSTGQGTGNTIYF
. | TRBJ1-6 | TRBV19 | few | TGTGCCAGTGCCCTGCGAGGTTCGAATTCACCCCTCCACTTT | CASALRGSNSPLHF
. | TRBJ1-1 | TRBV5-1 | . | TGCGCCAGCAGGGTGGGGGGGCGGGAGAGCACTGAAGCTTTCTTT | CASRVGGRESTEAFF
. | TRBJ2-6 | TRBV15 | few | TGTGCCACCAGCAGAGATTCGGGAGGGACAGGGTCCCCTGGGGCCAACGTCCTGACTTTC | CATSRDSGGTGSPGANVLTF
. | TRBJ2-1 | TRBV9 | . | TGTGCCAGCAGCGGGGGGCTAAATGAGCAGTTCTTC | CASSGGLNEQFF
. | TRBJ2-6 | TRBV7-6 | . | TGTGCCAGCAGCTTCGACAGGGCGGGAGGGGCCAACGTCCTGACTTTC | CASSFDRAGGANVLTF
TRBD1 | TRBJ1-5 | TRBV2 | once | TGTGCCAGCCACCAACAGGGGTATCAGCCCCAGCATTTT | CASHQQGYQPQHF
TRBD2 | TRBJ2-3 | TRBV10-3 | . | TGTGCCATCAGTGAACCCGGGACTACGATCACGCAGTATTTT | CAISEPGTTITQYF
. | TRBJ1-4 | TRBV7-9 | . | TGTGCCAGCAGCTTAGACGAGTCAACTAATGAAAAACTGTTTTTT | CASSLDESTNEKLFF
. | TRBJ2-1 | TRBV10-1 | . | TGCGCCAGCAGTGAGTCGGAGGGTCGGGATGAGCAGTTCTTC | CASSESEGRDEQFF
TRBD1 | TRBJ2-1 | TRBV7-2 | . | TGTGCCAGCAGCTCGGACAGGAACCAGTTCTTC | CASSSDRNQFF
. | TRBJ2-7 | TRBV27 | . | TGTGCCAGCAGCCAAAGCCACGAGCAGTACTTC | CASSQSHEQYF
. | TRBJ2-7 | TRBV5-6 | . | TGTGCCAGCAGTCGTCCAGTCAGGGGCTACGAGCAGTACTTC | CASSRPVRGYEQYF
. | TRBJ1-1 | TRBV18 | . | TGTGCCAGCTCACCCAACGGGGGATCCCCTGAAGCTTTCTTT | CASSPNGGSPEAFF
TRBD1 | TRBJ1-2 | TRBV30 | few | TGTGCCTGGAGAGACAGGGGGGCTGACTATGGCTACACCTTC | CAWRDRGADYGYTF
. | TRBJ2-7 | TRBV6-5 | . | TGTGCCAGCTATACCAGGGGAGGGAGGTCCTACGAGCAGTACTTC | CASYTRGGRSYEQYF
. | TRBJ2-1 | TRBV7-9 | . | TGTGCCAGCAGCGAAGACAGCAGCTCCTACAATGAGCAGTTCTTC | CASSEDSSSYNEQFF
TRBD2 | TRBJ2-5 | TRBV7-6 | . | TGTGCCAGCAGCTTACCACGACTTAGCGGGGGGAGGTTGGTCCAAGAGACCCAGTACTTC | CASSLPRLSGGRLVQETQYF
. | TRBJ1-1 | TRBV4-3 | few | TGCGCCAGCAGCCAAGTGCGGGGTACGGGGAACACTGAAGCTTTCTTT | CASSQVRGTGNTEAFF
. | TRBJ2-3 | TRBV27 | . | TGTGCCAGCAGTTTGGGGACATCGAGGCCCCTCGAAACGCAGTATTTT | CASSLGTSRPLETQYF